The clone carrying this T cell receptor beta chain was observed many times. This entry belongs to a study of T cells in Graves' hyperthyroidism and ophthalmopathy. Germline CDR1 and CDR2: MDHEN and SYDVKM. The CDR3 sequence is 14 residues long. Trimming shortened V by 3 bases and J by 2 bases, and 10 bases separated the two germline ends. It was RNA transcripts that yielded the amplified TCR beta CDR3 regions. Primed by the HTBI set, a first-round RT-PCR was run on the TCR CDR3. TCRdb recomputed calls from the multiplex PCR reads with MiXCR, one row per CDR3 protein. The profile shows a few hundred thousand distinct CDR3 sequences, roughly 14% of them singletons.

The gene calls are TRBV28 and TRBJ2-5, with unresolved D. Sample: blood. This TCR was recovered from a young man with Graves' hyperthyroidism that later progressed to Graves' ophthalmopathy. CDR3 coding DNA: TGTGCCAGCAGTTTTGACGGACCTCAAGAGACCCAGTACTTC. It encodes CASSFDGPQETQYF.